This TCR beta chain was sequenced in a study of blood T cell repertoires in COVID-19. Clones were sequenced by immunoSEQ multiplex PCR, and TCRdb holds only the in-frame ones, with some missing. This table has some 200,000 clones, approximately 89% appearing once. On this clone itself: This sample includes further DNA sequences coding for the same CDR3.

The sequencing sample was made of PBMCs or T cells enriched from blood (not recorded which). The sequence was collected from a woman between 18 and 30 years old who had recovered from COVID-19.

CDR3 in amino acids: CASSLSRNTEAFF. The CDR3, as DNA: TGTGCCAGCAGTCTGAGTCGGAACACTGAAGCTTTCTTT. The rearrangement uses TRBV27 and TRBJ1-1; D is unclear. Germline CDR1 reads MNHEY; CDR2 reads SMNVEV (reference sequence). The CDR3 is 13 residues long. V was trimmed by 5 bases and J by 1 base, leaving 8 bases between them.